Detailed here is one T cell receptor (beta chain). Its specificity is not known. These data come from a study of blood T cells in healthy people across ages. Next came a second PCR, run for about 6 to 12 cycles, which used a sample-barcoded 5' primer along with a J-beta primer mix. In TCRdb, the 5' RACE reads were re-called with MiXCR into one record per CDR3 protein. This sample has 850,000 to 1,300,000 distinct CDR3 sequences, with 40% to 45% found just once. Total RNA, at least 6 micrograms per sample, came from PBMCs. After removal of 5 bases from V and 9 bases from J, the junction contained 8 bases not matched to a gene. Germline CDR1 and CDR2: MNHEY and SVGAGI. This CDR3 is 15 amino acids long. General study results and limits: Samples with more naive T cells showed higher observed beta diversity. Age showed a roughly linear inverse relationship with TCR beta diversity per million T cells.

The clonotype originates from a woman aged 55-70 years in good health. This rearrangement joins TRBV6-5 to TRBJ2-1, with 12 positions matching TRBD2. Sequenced: blood. CDR3 in DNA: TGTGCCAGCAGTGACGGACTAGCGGGATCGGTTGAGCAGTTCTTC. Amino acids: CASSDGLAGSVEQFF.